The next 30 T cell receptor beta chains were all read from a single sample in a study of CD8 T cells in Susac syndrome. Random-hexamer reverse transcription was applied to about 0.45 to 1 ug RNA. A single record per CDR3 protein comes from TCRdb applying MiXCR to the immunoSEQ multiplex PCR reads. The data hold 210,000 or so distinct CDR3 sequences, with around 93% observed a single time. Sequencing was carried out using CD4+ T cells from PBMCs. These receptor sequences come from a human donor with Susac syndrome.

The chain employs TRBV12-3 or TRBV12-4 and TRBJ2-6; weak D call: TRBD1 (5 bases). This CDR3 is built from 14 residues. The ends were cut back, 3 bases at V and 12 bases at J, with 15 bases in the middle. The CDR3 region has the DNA TGTGCCAGCAGTTTCAATACCCTAACAGGCGTCCTGACTTTC. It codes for CASSFNTLTGVLTF.

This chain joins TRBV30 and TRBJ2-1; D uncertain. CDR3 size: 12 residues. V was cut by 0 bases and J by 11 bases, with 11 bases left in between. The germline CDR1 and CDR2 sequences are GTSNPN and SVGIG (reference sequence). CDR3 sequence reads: CAWSVLGQKQFF. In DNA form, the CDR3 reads TGTGCCTGGAGTGTTTTGGGCCAGAAGCAGTTCTTC. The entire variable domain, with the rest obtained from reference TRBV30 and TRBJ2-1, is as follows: SQTIHQWPATLVQPVGSPLSLECTVEGTSNPNLYWYRQAAGRGLQLLFYSVGIGQISSEVPQNLSASRPQDRQFILSSKKLLLSDSGFYLCAWSVLGQKQFFGPGTRLTVL.

This CDR3 reads CATSRDPNTEAFF. CDR3 DNA: TGTGCCACCAGCAGAGATCCGAACACTGAAGCTTTCTTT. The chain employs TRBV15 and TRBJ1-1, with no clear D. Germline V gene data show CDR1 as LNHNV and CDR2 as YYDKDF (reference sequence). The CDR3 length is 13 residues. Trimming took 0 bases from V and 1 from J, leaving 3 bases between them.

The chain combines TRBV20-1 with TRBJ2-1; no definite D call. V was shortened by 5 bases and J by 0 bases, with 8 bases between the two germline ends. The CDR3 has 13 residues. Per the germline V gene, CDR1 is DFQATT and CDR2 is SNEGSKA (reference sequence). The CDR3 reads CSAQQSSYNEQFF. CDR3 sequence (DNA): TGCAGTGCTCAGCAGAGCTCCTACAATGAGCAGTTCTTC.

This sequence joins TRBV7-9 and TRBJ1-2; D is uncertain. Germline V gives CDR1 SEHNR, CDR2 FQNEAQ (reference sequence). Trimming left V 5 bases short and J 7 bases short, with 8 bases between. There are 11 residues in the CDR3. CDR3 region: CASSPQTGYTF. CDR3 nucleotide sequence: TGTGCCAGCAGCCCTCAGACTGGCTACACCTTC. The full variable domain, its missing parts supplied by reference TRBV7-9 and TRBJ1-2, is DTGVSQNPRHKITKRGQNVTFRCDPISEHNRLYWYRQTLGQGPEFLTYFQNEAQLEKSRLLSDRFSAERPKGSFSTLEIQRTEQGDSAMYLCASSPQTGYTFGSGTRLTVV.

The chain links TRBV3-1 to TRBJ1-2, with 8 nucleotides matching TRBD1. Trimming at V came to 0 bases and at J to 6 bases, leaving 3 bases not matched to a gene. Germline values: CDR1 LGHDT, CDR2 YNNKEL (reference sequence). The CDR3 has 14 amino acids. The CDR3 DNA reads TGTGCCAGCAGCCAAGATGCAGGGGGCGATGGCTACACCTTC. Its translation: CASSQDAGGDGYTF. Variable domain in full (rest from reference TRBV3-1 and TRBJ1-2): DTAVSQTPKYLVTQMGNDKSIKCEQNLGHDTMYWYKQDSKKFLKIMFSYNNKELIINETVPNRFSPKSPDKAHLNLHINSLELGDSAVYFCASSQDAGGDGYTFGSGTRLTVV.

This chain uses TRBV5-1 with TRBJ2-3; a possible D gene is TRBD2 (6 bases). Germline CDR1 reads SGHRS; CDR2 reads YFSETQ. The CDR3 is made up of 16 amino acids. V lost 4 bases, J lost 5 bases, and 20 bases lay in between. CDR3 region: CASSPYLGGDQDTQYF. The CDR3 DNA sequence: TGCGCCAGCAGCCCTTATTTAGGAGGGGACCAAGATACGCAGTATTTT.

The DNA of the CDR3 is TGTGCCTGGAGGCTGGCGGGAGGCTACACCTTC. It specifies CAWRLAGGYTF. The gene calls are TRBV30 and TRBJ1-2, with unresolved D. Germline loops: CDR1 GTSNPN, CDR2 SVGIG (reference sequence). The CDR3 extends over 11 amino acids. The V end was cut by 3 bases, the J end by 8 bases, with 10 bases between.

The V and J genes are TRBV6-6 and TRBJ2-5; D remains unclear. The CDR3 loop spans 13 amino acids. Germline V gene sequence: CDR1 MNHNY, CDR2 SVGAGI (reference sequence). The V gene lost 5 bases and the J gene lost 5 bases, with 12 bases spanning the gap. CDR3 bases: TGTGCCAGCAGTCAGGTAGCTCTGGAGACCCAGTACTTC. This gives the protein CASSQVALETQYF.

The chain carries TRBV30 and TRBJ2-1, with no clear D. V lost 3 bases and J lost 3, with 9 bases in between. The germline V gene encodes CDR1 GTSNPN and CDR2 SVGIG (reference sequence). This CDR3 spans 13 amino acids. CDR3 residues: CAWSAALYNEQFF. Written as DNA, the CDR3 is TGTGCCTGGAGCGCAGCCCTCTACAATGAGCAGTTCTTC.

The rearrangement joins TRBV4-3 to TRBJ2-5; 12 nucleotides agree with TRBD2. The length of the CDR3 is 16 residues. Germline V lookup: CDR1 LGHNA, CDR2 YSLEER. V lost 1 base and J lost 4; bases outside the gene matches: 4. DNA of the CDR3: TGCGCCAGCAGCCAAGCGACTAGCGGGGGTGCAGAGACCCAGTACTTC. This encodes CASSQATSGGAETQYF.

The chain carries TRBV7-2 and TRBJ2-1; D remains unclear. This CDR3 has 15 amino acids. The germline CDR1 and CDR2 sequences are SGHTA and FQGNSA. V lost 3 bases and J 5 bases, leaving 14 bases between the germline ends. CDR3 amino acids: CASSFYQDLNNEQFF. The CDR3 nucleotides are TGTGCCAGCAGCTTCTATCAGGACCTTAACAATGAGCAGTTCTTC.

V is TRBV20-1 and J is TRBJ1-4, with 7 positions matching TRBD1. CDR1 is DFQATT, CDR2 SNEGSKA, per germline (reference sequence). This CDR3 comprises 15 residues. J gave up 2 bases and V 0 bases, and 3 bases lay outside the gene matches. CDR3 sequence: CSARDLQGTNEKLFF. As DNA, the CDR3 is TGCAGTGCTAGAGACTTACAGGGGACTAATGAAAAACTGTTTTTT.

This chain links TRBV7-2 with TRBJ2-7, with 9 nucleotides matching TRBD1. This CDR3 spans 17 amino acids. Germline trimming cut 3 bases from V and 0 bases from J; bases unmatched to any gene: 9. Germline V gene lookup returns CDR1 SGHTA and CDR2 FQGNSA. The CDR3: CASSLGPGTGSSYEQYF. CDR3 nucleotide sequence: TGTGCCAGCAGCTTGGGACCCGGGACAGGGAGCTCCTACGAGCAGTACTTC.

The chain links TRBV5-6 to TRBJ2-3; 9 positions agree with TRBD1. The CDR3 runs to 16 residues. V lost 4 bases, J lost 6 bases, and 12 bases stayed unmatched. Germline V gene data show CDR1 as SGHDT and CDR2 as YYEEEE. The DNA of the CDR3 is TGTGCCAGCAGCGGGTACAGGGGGCAAGAAGTGGATACGCAGTATTTT. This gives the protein CASSGYRGQEVDTQYF.

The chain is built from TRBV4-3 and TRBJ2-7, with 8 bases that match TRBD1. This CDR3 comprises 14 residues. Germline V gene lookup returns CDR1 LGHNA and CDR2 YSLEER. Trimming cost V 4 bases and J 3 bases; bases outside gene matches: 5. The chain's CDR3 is CASSREDRVYEQYF. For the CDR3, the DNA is TGCGCCAGCAGCCGGGAGGACAGGGTCTACGAGCAGTACTTC.

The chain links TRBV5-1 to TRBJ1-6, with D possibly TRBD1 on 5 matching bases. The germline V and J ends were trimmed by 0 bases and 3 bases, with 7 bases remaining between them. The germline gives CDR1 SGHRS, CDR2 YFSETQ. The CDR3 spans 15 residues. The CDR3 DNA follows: TGCGCCAGCAGCTTGGGGGACCGCTATAATTCACCCCTCCACTTT. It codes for CASSLGDRYNSPLHF.

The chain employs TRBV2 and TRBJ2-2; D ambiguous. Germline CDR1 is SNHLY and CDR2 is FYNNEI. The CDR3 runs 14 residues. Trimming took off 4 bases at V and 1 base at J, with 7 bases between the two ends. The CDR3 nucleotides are TGTGCCAGCAGTGTGGTAGTGAACACCGGGGAGCTGTTTTTT. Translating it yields CASSVVVNTGELFF.

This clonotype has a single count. CDR3 DNA: TGTGCCTGGAGTTTCCGGGAGGGTAGAGTGAACACTGAAGCTTTCTTT. This translates into CAWSFREGRVNTEAFF. The rearrangement uses TRBV30 and TRBJ1-1, with unresolved D. This CDR3 is built from 16 residues. Trimming cost V 2 bases and J 0 bases, with 16 bases left between them. The germline gives CDR1 GTSNPN, CDR2 SVGIG (reference sequence).

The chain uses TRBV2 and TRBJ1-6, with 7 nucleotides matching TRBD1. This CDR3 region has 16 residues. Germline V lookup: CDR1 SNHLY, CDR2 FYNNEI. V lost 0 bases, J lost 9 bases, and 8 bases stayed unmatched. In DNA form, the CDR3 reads TGTGCCAGCAGTGAAGCGGGACGGCGGACAGGTTCACCCCTCCACTTT. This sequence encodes CASSEAGRRTGSPLHF. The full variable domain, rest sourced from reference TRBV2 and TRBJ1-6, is EPEVTQTPSHQVTQMGQEVILRCVPISNHLYFYWYRQILGQKVEFLVSFYNNEISEKSEIFDDQFSVERPDGSNFTLKIRSTKLEDSAMYFCASSEAGRRTGSPLHFGNGTRLTVT.

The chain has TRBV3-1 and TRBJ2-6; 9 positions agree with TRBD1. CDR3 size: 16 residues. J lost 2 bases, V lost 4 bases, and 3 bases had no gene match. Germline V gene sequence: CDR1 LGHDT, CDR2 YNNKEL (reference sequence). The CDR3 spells CASSPRTGAGANVLTF. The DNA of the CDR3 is TGTGCCAGCAGCCCTAGGACAGGGGCTGGGGCCAACGTCCTGACTTTC.

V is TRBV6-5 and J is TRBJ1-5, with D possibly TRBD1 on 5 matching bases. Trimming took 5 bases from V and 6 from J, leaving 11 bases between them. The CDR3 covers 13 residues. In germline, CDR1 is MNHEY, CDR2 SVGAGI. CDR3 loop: CASSQGMSQPQHF. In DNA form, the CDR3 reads TGTGCCAGCAGTCAGGGTATGAGTCAGCCCCAGCATTTT.

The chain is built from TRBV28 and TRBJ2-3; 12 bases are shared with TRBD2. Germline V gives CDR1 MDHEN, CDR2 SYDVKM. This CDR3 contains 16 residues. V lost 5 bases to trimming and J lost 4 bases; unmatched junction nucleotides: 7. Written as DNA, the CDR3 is TGTGCCAGCAGTGAAAGACTAGCGGGGGCCTCAGATACGCAGTATTTT. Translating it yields CASSERLAGASDTQYF.

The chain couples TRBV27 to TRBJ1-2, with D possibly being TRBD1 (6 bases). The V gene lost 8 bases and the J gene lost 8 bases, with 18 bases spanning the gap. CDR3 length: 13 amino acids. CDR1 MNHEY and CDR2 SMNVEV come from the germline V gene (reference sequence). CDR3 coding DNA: TGTGCCAGCCGGGCCAGGGGTCGGGGCGGCTACACCTTC. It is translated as CASRARGRGGYTF.

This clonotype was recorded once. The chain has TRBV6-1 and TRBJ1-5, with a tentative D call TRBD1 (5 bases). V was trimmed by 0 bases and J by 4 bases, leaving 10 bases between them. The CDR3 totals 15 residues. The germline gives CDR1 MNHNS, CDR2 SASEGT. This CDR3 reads CASSEARPGNQPQHF. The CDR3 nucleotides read TGTGCCAGCAGTGAAGCGCGACCAGGGAATCAGCCCCAGCATTTT.

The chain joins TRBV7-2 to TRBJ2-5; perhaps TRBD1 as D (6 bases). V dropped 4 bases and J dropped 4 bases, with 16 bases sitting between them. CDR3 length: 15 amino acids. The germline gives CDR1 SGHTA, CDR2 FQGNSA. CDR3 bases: TGTGCCAGCAGCTCCTGGACAGCCCGGCGAGAGACCCAGTACTTC. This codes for CASSSWTARRETQYF.

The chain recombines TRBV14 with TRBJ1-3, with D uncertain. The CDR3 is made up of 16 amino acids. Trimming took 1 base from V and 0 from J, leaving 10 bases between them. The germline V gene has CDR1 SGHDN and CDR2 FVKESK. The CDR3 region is CASSQGGRSSGNTIYF. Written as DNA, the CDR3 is TGTGCCAGCAGCCAAGGTGGACGGAGCTCTGGAAACACCATATATTTT.

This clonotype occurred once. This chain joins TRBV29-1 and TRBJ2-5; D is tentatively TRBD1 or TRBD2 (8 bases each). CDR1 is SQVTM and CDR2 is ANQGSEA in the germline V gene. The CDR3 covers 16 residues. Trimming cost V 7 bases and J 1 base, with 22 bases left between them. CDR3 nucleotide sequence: TGCAGCGGACAGGGGATGCGGGGGGATTTCCAAGAGACCCAGTACTTC. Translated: CSGQGMRGDFQETQYF.

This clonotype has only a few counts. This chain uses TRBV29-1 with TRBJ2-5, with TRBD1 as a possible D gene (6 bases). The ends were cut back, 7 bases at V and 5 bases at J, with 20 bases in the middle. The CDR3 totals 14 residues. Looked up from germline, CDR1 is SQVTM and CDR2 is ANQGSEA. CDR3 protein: CSARGVGAGETQYF. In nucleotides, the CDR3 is TGCAGCGCCCGCGGAGTGGGGGCTGGTGAGACCCAGTACTTC.

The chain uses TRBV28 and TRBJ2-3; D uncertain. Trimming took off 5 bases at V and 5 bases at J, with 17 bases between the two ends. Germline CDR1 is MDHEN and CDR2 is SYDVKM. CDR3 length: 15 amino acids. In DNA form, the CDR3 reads TGTGCCAGCAGTCCCCGGTGGGGTTCGTTAGATACGCAGTATTTT. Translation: CASSPRWGSLDTQYF.